This is a list of T cell receptor beta chains from one sample in a study of beta chain features in type 1 diabetes. The method was immunoSEQ multiplex PCR; TCRdb's version includes in-frame clones alone and lacks a portion of them. The sample holds about 160,000 clones; about 8.3% are singletons and the top ten take around 0.5%. The source material was central memory CD4+ T cells from blood. The receptors shown here come from a woman under 30 with type 1 diabetes. The CDR3 runs from the conserved cysteine through the conserved F or W. The order of the fields is J gene, D gene, V gene, clone size, CDR3 DNA, CDR3 protein. A D gene is named only where the DNA matches it firmly. Clone sizes are given selectively: once, few, many, or a class where the clone is expanded.

>TRBJ2-1|NA|TRBV11-1|few
TGTGCCAGCAGCCCCACAGTCCACACCTACAATGAGCAGTTCTTC
CASSPTVHTYNEQFF
>TRBJ2-1|TRBD2|TRBV20-1|NA
TGCAGTGCTCACGGCCCTGGGGAGGGGTTCTTC
CSAHGPGEGFF
>TRBJ1-5|NA|TRBV6-6|few
TGTGCCAGCATGAGTCGAGTTAATCAGCCCCAGCATTTT
CASMSRVNQPQHF
>TRBJ1-2|NA|TRBV6-5|once
TGTGCCAGTTTCGCGGTTGGCTACACCTTC
CASFAVGYTF
>TRBJ2-5|NA|TRBV4-2|NA
TGTGCCAGCAGGCCGACTAGTGTTCTTTCGGAGACCCAGTACTTC
CASRPTSVLSETQYF
>TRBJ2-1|NA|TRBV7-7|few
TGTGCTAGCAGCCGGGACTCCTTGGATGAGCAGTTCTTC
CASSRDSLDEQFF
>TRBJ2-1|TRBD2|TRBV5-1|few
TGCGCCAGCAGCCCCCGCCTAGCGGGAGGGGGCAATGAGCAGTTCTTC
CASSPRLAGGGNEQFF
>TRBJ1-5|TRBD1|TRBV6-5|NA
TGTGCCAGCAGCCGGGACAGGGGTCAGCCCCAGCATTTT
CASSRDRGQPQHF
>TRBJ2-2|TRBD1|TRBV5-6|few
TGTGCCAGCAGCTATGACAGGGTTACCGGGGAGCTGTTTTTT
CASSYDRVTGELFF
>TRBJ2-1|NA|TRBV4-1|few
TGCGCCAGCAGCCAAGAGGCCGGGGGACTTCGAAATGAGCAGTTCTTC
CASSQEAGGLRNEQFF
>TRBJ2-6|NA|TRBV7-2|NA
TGTGCCAGCAGCTCCTCAGCCCACAGGGCCAACTCTGGGGCCAACGTCCTGACTTTC
CASSSSAHRANSGANVLTF
>TRBJ2-7|NA|TRBV11-2|few
TGTGCCAGCAGCTTTCCATCTTCCGGGACTGTGTACTTC
CASSFPSSGTVYF
>TRBJ1-1|TRBD1|TRBV19|NA
TGTGCCAGTAGTACTAACAGGGGCACTGAAGCTTTCTTT
CASSTNRGTEAFF
>TRBJ2-3|TRBD2|TRBV7-8|NA
TGTGCCAGCAGCTCGCAGGGACTAGCGGCAGATACGCAGTATTTT
CASSSQGLAADTQYF
>TRBJ2-7|NA|TRBV7-2|few
TGTGCCAGCAGCCGGGGCTCCTACGAGCAGTACTTC
CASSRGSYEQYF
>TRBJ1-5|NA|TRBV6-6|few
TGTGCCAGCAGTTACGGGCAAACCAATCAGCCCCAGCATTTT
CASSYGQTNQPQHF
>TRBJ2-5|NA|TRBV11-2|NA
TGTGCCAGCAGCGCCTCGGGACTCCAAGAGACCCAGTACTTC
CASSASGLQETQYF
>TRBJ1-1|TRBD1|TRBV5-1|NA
TGCGCCAGCAGCGGGGGACAGGGAAGCGCAGCTTTCTTT
CASSGGQGSAAFF
>TRBJ2-5|TRBD2|TRBV5-4|few
TGTGCCAGCAGCCCTAGCGGGAGGCAAGAGACCCAGTACTTC
CASSPSGRQETQYF
>TRBJ2-7|NA|TRBV5-1|few
TGCGCCAGCAGCGTGACCGGGCAGGGGGGCTACGAGCAGTACTTC
CASSVTGQGGYEQYF
>TRBJ2-1|NA|TRBV7-2|few
TGTGCCAGCAGCTCCCGCCTGGAGTGGCGGGGATTAGCTGAGCAGTTCTTC
CASSSRLEWRGLAEQFF
>TRBJ1-6|TRBD1|TRBV6-5|few
TGTGCCAGCAGGGGACAGGCCGAAAATTCACCCCTCCACTTT
CASRGQAENSPLHF
>TRBJ2-5|NA|TRBV19|NA
TGTGCCAGTAGTCTCCAGGGACAAGAGACCCAGTACTTC
CASSLQGQETQYF
>TRBJ1-2|NA|TRBV29-1|few
TGCAGCGTTGGTACAGGGCAGGAATATGGCTACACCTTC
CSVGTGQEYGYTF
>TRBJ2-5|NA|TRBV4-3|NA
TGCGCCAGCAGCCAGGACCATTATGGGGGCTCCCAAGAGACCCAGTACTTC
CASSQDHYGGSQETQYF
>TRBJ2-2|TRBD1|TRBV6-5|NA
TGTGCCAGCAGCCCGACAGGGTACGGGGAGCTGTTTTTT
CASSPTGYGELFF
>TRBJ1-1|NA|TRBV27|NA
TGTGCCAGCAGTCCTCAGGGAGGGGACACTGAAGCTTTCTTT
CASSPQGGDTEAFF
>TRBJ2-4|TRBD1|TRBV29-1|NA
TGCAGCGTCGGGACAGGGGATGGGAACATTCAGTACTTC
CSVGTGDGNIQYF
>TRBJ1-2|TRBD1|TRBV5-4|NA
TGTGCCAGCAGCTTGGCCGGGACAGCGCACTATGGCTACACCTTC
CASSLAGTAHYGYTF
>TRBJ2-3|TRBD2|TRBV29-1|NA
TGCAGCGGGACTAGCGGGGGGGCGGCAGATACGCAGTATTTT
CSGTSGGAADTQYF
>TRBJ1-5|TRBD1|TRBV28|NA
TGTGCCAGCAGTCCTCCGACAGGGGGGAATCAGCCCCAGCATTTT
CASSPPTGGNQPQHF
>TRBJ1-5|NA|TRBV11-3|few
TGTGCCAGCAGCTTAGGCAGGAACAATCAGCCCCAGCATTTT
CASSLGRNNQPQHF
>TRBJ2-7|NA|TRBV28|many
TGTGCCAGCAGTTGGGGCAGCCTGACCTACGAGCAGTACTTC
CASSWGSLTYEQYF
>TRBJ2-1|NA|TRBV5-1|NA
TGCGCCAGCAGCTTGATGAGTTTCTACAATGAGCAGTTCTTC
CASSLMSFYNEQFF
>TRBJ2-1|NA|TRBV19|few
TGTGCCAGTAGTATCCCCGGAGGGAGGAGCAATGAGCAGTTCTTC
CASSIPGGRSNEQFF
>TRBJ1-4|TRBD1|TRBV2|NA
TGTGCCAGCAGTGAAACAGGGGGAAAACTGTTTTTT
CASSETGGKLFF
>TRBJ2-1|NA|TRBV5-6|few
TGTGCCAGCAGCCCCACTGGCGGGCAACAAGTCAGGCGTGAGCAGTTCTTC
CASSPTGGQQVRREQFF
>TRBJ2-2|TRBD2|TRBV9|once
TGTGCCAGCAGCGTCACTAGCGGGAGGTTCCCCGGGGAGCTGTTTTTT
CASSVTSGRFPGELFF
>TRBJ1-5|NA|TRBV7-2|NA
TGTGCCACCCAGTGGGGCTCGGGTCAGCCCCAGCATTTT
CATQWGSGQPQHF
>TRBJ2-7|TRBD1|TRBV28|few
TGTGCCAGCAGTTCCACGGGACAGCTTTCCTACGAGCAGTACTTC
CASSSTGQLSYEQYF
>TRBJ2-1|TRBD2|TRBV5-1|NA
TGCGCCAGCAGCCCGGAGTGGGAGGGCTACAATGAGCAGTTCTTC
CASSPEWEGYNEQFF
>TRBJ2-7|NA|TRBV7-9|few
TGTGCCAGCAGCTTGTCGAATCAGGGGACCGAGCAGTACTTC
CASSLSNQGTEQYF
>TRBJ2-3|NA|TRBV4-3|NA
TGCGCCAGCAGCCTAGCTAGCGTCGGAGATACGCAGTATTTT
CASSLASVGDTQYF
>TRBJ2-3|NA|TRBV7-8|NA
TGTGCCAGCAGCTTGGCGGGGTCCCGCCCAGATACGCAGTATTTT
CASSLAGSRPDTQYF
>TRBJ2-7|TRBD1|TRBV18|NA
TGTGCCAGCTCACCAGTGACAGGGGTCGACGAGCAGTACTTC
CASSPVTGVDEQYF
>TRBJ2-5|NA|TRBV27|NA
TGTGCCAGCAGCCCGTGGTTAGGGGAAGAGACCCAGTACTTC
CASSPWLGEETQYF
>TRBJ2-5|NA|TRBV10-3|few
TGTGCCATCAGCGGGAGCGAAGAGACCCAGTACTTC
CAISGSEETQYF
>TRBJ2-5|NA|TRBV10-3|NA
TGTGCCATCAGTGACCGAGAGACCCAGTACTTC
CAISDRETQYF
>TRBJ2-3|NA|TRBV5-1|NA
TGCGCCAGCAGCTTGGTCTCTAGCGGCACAGATACGCAGTATTTT
CASSLVSSGTDTQYF
>TRBJ1-1|NA|TRBV7-3|few
TGTGCCAGCAGCCCCTCCGGGACTGAAAGAGAAGCTTTCTTT
CASSPSGTEREAFF
>TRBJ2-7|TRBD2|TRBV5-4|NA
TGTGCCAGCAGCTCGCAGGGAGGGTCCTACGAGCAGTACTTC
CASSSQGGSYEQYF
>TRBJ2-1|TRBD2|TRBV9|few
TGTGCCAGCAGCCCAGTAGCGGGGATTTCCTACAATGAGCAGTTCTTC
CASSPVAGISYNEQFF
>TRBJ2-5|NA|TRBV7-8|few
TGTGCCAGCAGCTTAGCTAGCGGGACCCAGTACTTC
CASSLASGTQYF
>TRBJ2-1|TRBD1|TRBV18|few
TGTGCCAGCTCACCGGGACAGGGGGGACATGAGCAGTTCTTC
CASSPGQGGHEQFF
>TRBJ2-7|TRBD1|TRBV28|few
TGTGCCAGCAAAGAAGGGACAGGGGGCTGGGAGCAGTACTTC
CASKEGTGGWEQYF
>TRBJ2-1|TRBD2|TRBV7-3|few
TGTGCCAGCAGCCGACTAGCGGGAGTGGAAAATGAGCAGTTCTTC
CASSRLAGVENEQFF
>TRBJ2-5|NA|TRBV7-2|NA
TGTGCCAGCAGTCGGGACCAAGAGACCCAGTACTTC
CASSRDQETQYF
>TRBJ2-1|NA|TRBV4-3|NA
TGCGCCAGCAGCCATGCCACAGTGGAGGGTGAGCAGTTCTTC
CASSHATVEGEQFF
>TRBJ2-2|NA|TRBV7-9|few
TGTGCCAGCACCCGAGAGGCAGGGAACGGGGAGCTGTTTTTT
CASTREAGNGELFF